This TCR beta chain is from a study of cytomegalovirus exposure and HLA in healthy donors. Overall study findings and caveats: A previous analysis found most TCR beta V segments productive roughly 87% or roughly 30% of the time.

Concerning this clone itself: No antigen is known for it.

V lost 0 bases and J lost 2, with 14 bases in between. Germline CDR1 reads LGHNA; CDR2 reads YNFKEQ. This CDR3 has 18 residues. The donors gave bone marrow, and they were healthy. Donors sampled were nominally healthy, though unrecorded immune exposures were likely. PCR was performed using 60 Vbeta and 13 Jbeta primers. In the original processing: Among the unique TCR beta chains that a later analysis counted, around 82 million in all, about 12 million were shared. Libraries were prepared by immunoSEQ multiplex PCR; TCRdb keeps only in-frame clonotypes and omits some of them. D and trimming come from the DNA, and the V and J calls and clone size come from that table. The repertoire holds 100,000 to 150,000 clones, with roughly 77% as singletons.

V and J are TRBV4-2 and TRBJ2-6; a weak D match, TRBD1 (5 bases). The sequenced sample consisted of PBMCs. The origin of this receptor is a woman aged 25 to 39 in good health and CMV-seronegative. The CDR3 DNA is TGTGCCAGCAGCCAAGACAGAAGCAGGGCGGCTGGGGCCAACGTCCTGACTTTC. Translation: CASSQDRSRAAGANVLTF.